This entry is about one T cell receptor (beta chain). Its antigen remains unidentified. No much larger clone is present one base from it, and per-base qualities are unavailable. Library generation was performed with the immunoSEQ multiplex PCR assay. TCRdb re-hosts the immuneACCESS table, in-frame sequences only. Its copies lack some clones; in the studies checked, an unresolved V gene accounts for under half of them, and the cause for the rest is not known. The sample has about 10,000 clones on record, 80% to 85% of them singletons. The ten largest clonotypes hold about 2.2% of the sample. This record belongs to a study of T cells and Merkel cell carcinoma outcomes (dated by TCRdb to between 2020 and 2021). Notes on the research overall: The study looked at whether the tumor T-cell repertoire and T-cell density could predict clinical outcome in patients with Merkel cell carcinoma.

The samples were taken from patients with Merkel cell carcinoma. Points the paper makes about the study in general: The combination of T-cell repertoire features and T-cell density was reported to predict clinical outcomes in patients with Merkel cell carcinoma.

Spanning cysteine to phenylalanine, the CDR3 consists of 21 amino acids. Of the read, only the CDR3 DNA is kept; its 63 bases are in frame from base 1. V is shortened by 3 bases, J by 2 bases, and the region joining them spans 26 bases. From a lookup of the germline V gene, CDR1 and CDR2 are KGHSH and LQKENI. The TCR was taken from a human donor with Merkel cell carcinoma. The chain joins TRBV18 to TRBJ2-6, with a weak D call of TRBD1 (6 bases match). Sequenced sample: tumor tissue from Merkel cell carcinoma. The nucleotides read TGTGCCAGCTCACCTCGTAGGACAGCACCCAATTTTGACACTGGGGCCAACGTCCTGACTTTC. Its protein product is CASSPRRTAPNFDTGANVLTF.